This TCR beta chain derives from a study of blood T cell dynamics during melanoma immunotherapy. Study-level background: Standard first-line treatment here was pembrolizumab or nivolumab plus ipilimumab in metastatic melanoma.

Every bulk PBMC sample received the same 350 ng of DNA. TCRdb keeps only in-frame clones here, not all; method: immunoSEQ multiplex PCR. This sample has 25,000 to 30,000 clones; approximately 80% occur once, and the top ten carry 10%. This sample's time point: week 3, after first cycle of checkpoint inhibitor. Samples come from before therapy and from week 3 after the first blockade cycle. Germline V CDR1 and CDR2: SGHTA, FQGNSA. V lost 0 bases and J 0 bases, leaving 16 bases between the germline ends. The CDR3 is 18 residues long. The source was blood, collected from a patient treated with checkpoint blockade. The chain combines TRBV7-2 with TRBJ2-3; D might be TRBD1 (6 bases). This clonotype originated in a human donor with melanoma. CDR3 loop: CASSLAPTGSVSTDTQYF. DNA for the CDR3: TGTGCCAGCAGCTTAGCCCCCACAGGGTCGGTTAGCACAGATACGCAGTATTTT.